The next 18 T cell receptor beta chains were all read from a single sample in a study of blood T cells in healthy people across ages. Combining a sample-barcoded 5' primer with a J-beta primer mix, a second PCR ran for 7 to 11 cycles. MiXCR, run by TCRdb on the 5' RACE reads, gives a single entry per CDR3 protein. The table has about 810,000 distinct CDR3 sequences, roughly 40% seen once. What was sequenced was blood. The receptor set was obtained from a young man in good health.

This clonotype appeared a few times. The chain recombines TRBV6-2 or TRBV6-3 with TRBJ1-5, with 9 bases lining up with TRBD1. Trimming took 1 base from V and 1 from J; bases not matched to a gene: 8. There are 18 residues in the CDR3. Germline CDR1 is MNHEY and CDR2 is SVGEGT. The CDR3 sequence: CASSYLDRGEKSNQPQHF. CDR3 in DNA: TGTGCCAGCAGTTACTTGGACAGGGGAGAGAAAAGCAATCAGCCCCAGCATTTT.

The V call is TRBV4-3, the J call TRBJ1-4; 8 bases fit TRBD1. Germline trimming cut 3 bases from V and 5 bases from J; bases unmatched to any gene: 8. This CDR3 is 16 amino acids long. Germline V gene sequence: CDR1 LGHNA, CDR2 YSLEER. In DNA, the CDR3 is TGCGCCAGCAGCCAGATAACACAGGGGGAGAATGAAAAACTGTTTTTT. Amino acids: CASSQITQGENEKLFF.

The chain has TRBV5-6 and TRBJ2-7; D is perhaps TRBD1 (6 bases). The J call may be mistaken, given a closer DNA end match to TRBJ2-5. The CDR3 is 13 amino acids. CDR1 is SGHDT, CDR2 YYEEEE, per germline. The CDR3 loop reads CASSVRDIETQYF. For the CDR3, the DNA is TGTGCCAGCAGCGTTCGGGACATTGAGACCCAGTACTTC.

V usage is TRBV25-1 and J usage is TRBJ2-5; maybe TRBD1 (6 bases). V was cut by 8 bases and J by 11 bases, with 18 bases left in between. The CDR3 is made up of 12 amino acids. The germline CDR1 and CDR2 sequences are MGHDK and SYGVNS. In DNA, the CDR3 is TGTGCCAGCTCCAGGGGCAAGGTTGAGCAGTACTTC. Translation: CASSRGKVEQYF. Full variable domain (rest looked up from reference TRBV25-1 and TRBJ2-5): EADIYQTPRYLVIGTGKKITLECSQTMGHDKMYWYQQDPGMELHLIHYSYGVNSTEKGDLSSESTVSRIRTEHFPLTLESARPSHTSQYLCASSRGKVEQYFGPGTRLLVL.

The rearrangement joins TRBV20-1 to TRBJ2-4, with D unresolved. The DNA end favors TRBJ2-7, so the J call may be wrong. CDR3 length: 14 residues. Germline CDR1 DFQATT, CDR2 SNEGSKA (reference sequence). The DNA for the CDR3 is TGCAGTGCTAGGGGAACGGGCCCGAGAACCGAGCAGTACTTC. Its protein is CSARGTGPRTEQYF.

The chain employs TRBV4-1 and TRBJ2-2; 12 bases fit TRBD1. The CDR3 covers 15 residues. Germline CDR1 MGHRA, CDR2 YSYEKL. J lost 5 bases, V lost 7 bases, and 5 bases had no gene match. DNA of the CDR3: TGCGCCAGCACCGGGGACAGGGGGCAGACCGGGGAGCTGTTTTTT. Its translation: CASTGDRGQTGELFF.

This chain links TRBV6-1 with TRBJ1-1; D is uncertain. Trimming removed 4 bases from V and 10 bases from J, with 16 bases in between. The V gene's germline CDR1 is MNHNS and CDR2 SASEGT. This CDR3 comprises 13 residues. The CDR3 DNA reads TGTGCCAGCAGTGGTCTCGTAGGAGGAAGAGCTTTCTTT. Translation: CASSGLVGGRAFF.

The chain has TRBV5-8 and TRBJ2-7, with D tentatively TRBD1 or TRBD2 (5 bases each). CDR3 size: 15 residues. The V end was cut by 4 bases, the J end by 7 bases, with 21 bases between. Per germline, CDR1 SGHTS and CDR2 YDEGEE. The CDR3 here is CASSVPGRVYNEQYF. In DNA, the CDR3 is TGTGCCAGCAGCGTCCCGGGACGGGTGTACAATGAGCAGTACTTC.

The chain links TRBV18 to TRBJ1-4, with a weak D call TRBD1 (5 bases). The V gene lost 3 bases and the J gene lost 3 bases, with 14 bases spanning the gap. Germline CDR1 KGHSH, CDR2 LQKENI. This CDR3 has 16 residues. The CDR3 loop is CASSPSAGTPNEKLFF. DNA of the CDR3: TGTGCCAGCTCACCTTCCGCCGGGACCCCTAATGAAAAACTGTTTTTT.

This clonotype has only a few counts. This rearrangement joins TRBV10-3 to TRBJ2-1, with a possible D match to TRBD2 (5 bases). CDR3 length: 13 residues. CDR1 is ENHRY, CDR2 SYGVKD, per germline. V was pared by 7 bases and J by 6 bases, with 13 bases between. The CDR3 protein is CAIKPSAGNEQFF. The CDR3 region has the DNA TGTGCCATCAAACCTTCCGCGGGCAATGAGCAGTTCTTC.

This clonotype has more than one count but fewer than ten. The chain has TRBV9 and TRBJ2-1; TRBD1 matches 9 bases. The V gene end was trimmed by 0 bases and the J gene end by 6 bases; junction bases not matched to a gene: 4. Germline loops: CDR1 SGDLS, CDR2 YYNGEE. The length of the CDR3 is 15 residues. Here the CDR3 reads CASSVGGQGGNEQFF. CDR3 DNA sequence: TGTGCCAGCAGCGTAGGGGGACAGGGCGGCAATGAGCAGTTCTTC.

V is TRBV7-7 and J is TRBJ1-6, with no clear D. Germline values: CDR1 SSHAT, CDR2 FNYEAQ (reference sequence). V lost 2 bases, J lost 5 bases, and 7 bases lay in between. This CDR3 region has 14 residues. CDR3 loop: CASSLTQDNSPLHF. The CDR3 nucleotides are TGTGCCAGCAGCTTAACTCAGGATAATTCACCCCTCCACTTT.

V is TRBV7-9 and J is TRBJ2-5, with no clear D. CDR1 is SEHNR, CDR2 FQNEAQ, per germline (reference sequence). The V end lost 5 bases, the J end lost 2 bases, and 12 bases lay between the germline ends. This CDR3 is built from 14 residues. As DNA, the CDR3 is TGTGCCAGCAGCCCCGGTGTCGGTCAAGAGACCCAGTACTTC. The encoded protein is CASSPGVGQETQYF.

V gene TRBV5-1 combines with J gene TRBJ2-2, with D unresolved. Trimming pared 3 bases from V and 6 bases from J, leaving 12 bases between. CDR1 is SGHRS, CDR2 YFSETQ, per germline. CDR3 length equals 14 residues. The CDR3 nucleotides read TGCGCCAGCAGCTCCCTCGTAGGCCCCGGGGAGCTGTTTTTT. Amino acids: CASSSLVGPGELFF. The complete variable domain, with remaining parts taken from reference TRBV5-1 and TRBJ2-2, reads KAGVTQTPRYLIKTRGQQVTLSCSPISGHRSVSWYQQTPGQGLQFLFEYFSETQRNKGNFPGRFSGRQFSNSRSEMNVSTLELGDSALYLCASSSLVGPGELFFGEGSRLTVL.

This clonotype has a handful of counts. The chain combines TRBV29-1 with TRBJ2-5; maybe TRBD1 (6 bases). This CDR3 region has 14 residues. Germline V lookup: CDR1 SQVTM, CDR2 ANQGSEA. Trimming stripped 7 bases from V and 5 bases from J, with 20 bases between. CDR3 nucleotide sequence: TGCAGCGGTACACAGGGATTGTTTTCGGAGACCCAGTACTTC. It is translated as CSGTQGLFSETQYF. Complete variable domain (other parts from reference TRBV29-1 and TRBJ2-5): SAVISQKPSRDICQRGTSLTIQCQVDSQVTMMFWYRQQPGQSLTLIATANQGSEATYESGFVIDKFPISRPNLTFSTLTVSNMSPEDSSIYLCSGTQGLFSETQYFGPGTRLLVL.

This clonotype was detected only a few times. The gene calls are TRBV6-2 or TRBV6-3 and TRBJ2-5; TRBD2 might be the D (6 bases). V was pared by 6 bases and J by 7 bases, with 12 bases between. The CDR3 runs 12 residues. Germline V lookup: CDR1 MNHEY, CDR2 SVGEGT. This chain's CDR3 is CASRAGSGTQYF. The CDR3 coding sequence is TGTGCCAGCAGAGCGGGCTCAGGGACCCAGTACTTC.

A few counts support this clonotype. The chain has TRBV20-1 and TRBJ2-7; D might be TRBD1 or TRBD2, each matching 5 bases. Per germline, CDR1 DFQATT and CDR2 SNEGSKA (reference sequence). Trimming took 6 bases from V and 4 from J, leaving 13 bases between them. The CDR3 is 12 residues long. The CDR3 sequence is CSATMGVYEQYF. CDR3 in DNA: TGCAGTGCAACCATGGGGGTGTACGAGCAGTACTTC.

This clonotype appeared a few times. J is TRBJ1-2 and V is TRBV6-5; 10 bases map to TRBD1. The trim removed 7 bases at V and 0 bases at J, leaving 5 bases unmatched. CDR3 length equals 15 residues. Germline V gene lookup returns CDR1 MNHEY and CDR2 SVGAGI. The CDR3 DNA reads TGTGCCAGCACCCGGGACAGGGGAGCTAACTATGGCTACACCTTC. Translated: CASTRDRGANYGYTF.